This T cell receptor (beta chain) was retrieved from a study of T cells expressing NK-cell markers. About the study: Beta-chain profiling covered CD3+CD56+NKG2C+, CD3+CD56+NKG2C- and CD3+CD56-NKG2C+ sorted subsets. The study sequenced eight donors, seven HCMV-seropositive and one seronegative. Study-wide results and limits: What remained unclear was the HCMV specificity of expanded NKG2C+ T cell clones. In a group of 5 to 7 donors, dominant NKG2C+ clonotypes represented 1.0-7.0% of CD8+ T cells.

The CDR3 has 17 amino acids. In regard to this clonotype: Its antigen is unknown.

From the 5' RACE reads, TCRdb lists one entry per CDR3 protein and no DNA. The repertoire table contains 300,000 to 500,000 distinct CDR3 sequences. The material sequenced was blood T cells: a sorted CD56 or NKG2C T cell subset, CD4+ or CD8+ T cells, or bulk PBMC T cells (not recorded which). This TCR derives from a woman aged 45-65 years in good health. This chain uses TRBV12-3 or TRBV12-4 with TRBJ2-2; the TCRdb call, TRBD1, lacks DNA for checking. This chain's CDR3 is CASSPGQGASNTGELFF.